A single sample gave rise to the 20 T cell receptor beta chains below, sequenced in a study of T cell repertoires in cytomegalovirus infection. TCRdb recomputed calls from the reads with MiXCR, one row per CDR3 protein. Here the sample spans around 740,000 distinct CDR3 sequences, 35% to 45% being singletons. The sample comprised PBMCs. The receptors stem from a human donor in good health (CMV status not recorded). Some clones in this sample may be carry-over from other donors' samples.

This chain connects TRBV10-3 to TRBJ1-1; no reliable D call. Germline V lookup: CDR1 ENHRY, CDR2 SYGVKD. This CDR3 has 15 amino acids. Trimming took 9 bases from V and 7 from J, leaving 24 bases between them. This chain's CDR3 is CAIRAVLEKSGEAFF. As DNA, the CDR3 is TGTGCCATTAGAGCTGTTTTAGAGAAGTCGGGTGAAGCTTTCTTT.

This clonotype was seen ten or more times. This chain connects TRBV7-3 to TRBJ2-1; 12 bases agree with TRBD1. V was clipped by 3 bases and J by 8 bases; unmatched bases: 8. The CDR3 sequence is 16 residues long. Germline V CDR1 and CDR2: SGHTA, FQGTGA. The CDR3 protein is CASSLTGTGGFHEQFF. For the CDR3, the DNA is TGTGCCAGCAGCTTGACCGGGACAGGGGGCTTCCATGAGCAGTTCTTC.

The chain couples TRBV12-3 or TRBV12-4 to TRBJ2-7; weak D call: TRBD2 (6 bases). Deletions cut 4 bases from V and 3 bases from J, with 13 bases between. The CDR3 has 14 amino acids. The CDR3 sequence: CASSSNTGSYEQYF. DNA of the CDR3: TGTGCCAGCAGTTCCAATACCGGGAGCTACGAGCAGTACTTC.

CDR3 region: CASSLGGGSNRGYEQYF. The CDR3 coding sequence is TGTGCCAGCAGCTTAGGGGGGGGCTCCAATAGGGGTTACGAGCAGTACTTC. The gene calls are TRBV7-8 and TRBJ2-7; D is possibly TRBD2 (7 bases). The CDR3 is 17 amino acids. Trimming shortened V by 1 base and J by 4 bases, and 20 bases separated the two germline ends. The V gene's germline CDR1 is SGHVS and CDR2 FQNEAQ.

The rearrangement links TRBV6-5 to TRBJ2-5; TRBD1 might be the D (5 bases). The germline CDR1 and CDR2 sequences are MNHEY and SVGAGI. The V end lost 6 bases, the J end lost 2 bases, and 16 bases lay between the germline ends. The CDR3 has 15 residues. The CDR3, as DNA: TGTGCCAGCAGGCCTGGTAGGGGCGAGCAAGAGACCCAGTACTTC. It translates to CASRPGRGEQETQYF.

This chain uses TRBV29-1 with TRBJ2-7; 11 bases map to TRBD1. Losses at the gene ends were 3 bases for V and 9 bases for J; bases not matched to a gene: 7. CDR1 and CDR2 (germline): SQVTM, ANQGSEA. The CDR3 is 13 amino acids. CDR3 in DNA: TGCAGCGTTGAGGGGACAGGGGGAGAGGGGCAGTACTTC. This gives the protein CSVEGTGGEGQYF.

In its sample, this clonotype was seen a few times. The chain links TRBV7-9 to TRBJ1-3, with TRBD1 as a possible D gene (5 bases). Trimming cost V 1 base and J 0 bases, with 10 bases left between them. Germline-derived CDR1 and CDR2 are SEHNR and FQNEAQ (reference sequence). This CDR3 region has 16 residues. The CDR3 loop is CASSLVDSFSGNTIYF. CDR3 sequence (DNA): TGTGCCAGCAGCTTAGTTGACAGCTTCTCTGGAAACACCATATATTTT.

The chain recombines TRBV11-1 with TRBJ1-6; TRBD1 is a possible D gene (5 bases). The CDR3 has 16 amino acids. Germline CDR1 SGHAT, CDR2 FQDESV (reference sequence). V dropped 2 bases and J dropped 9 bases, with 17 bases sitting between them. The CDR3 sequence: CASSLQPGKSSSPLHF. The CDR3 bases are TGTGCCAGCAGCTTACAGCCAGGGAAAAGTTCTTCACCCCTCCACTTT.

Points on this clonotype: One end of the junction varies from germline; a read error may be responsible. The rearrangement links TRBV6-5 to TRBJ2-1; D unresolved. Germline V gives CDR1 MNHEY, CDR2 SVGAGI. The CDR3 is 11 amino acids. The CDR3 loop is CASSQNNEQLF. CDR3 sequence (DNA): TGTGCCAGCAGTCAAAACAATGAGCAGTTATTC.

Here the CDR3 reads CASSPRGRRGQGNEQFF. The CDR3 DNA sequence: TGTGCCAGCAGCCCCCGAGGCAGGAGGGGACAAGGCAATGAGCAGTTCTTC. The J gene is TRBJ2-1, the V gene TRBV14, with D perhaps being TRBD1 or TRBD2 (6 bases each). Germline-derived CDR1 and CDR2 are SGHDN and FVKESK. This CDR3 contains 17 residues. The V end was cut by 4 bases, the J end by 6 bases, with 22 bases between.

This clonotype was observed at least ten times. The chain employs TRBV7-2 and TRBJ2-4; possibly TRBD1 or TRBD2 for D (8 bases each). Trimming took off 2 bases at V and 2 bases at J, with 28 bases between the two ends. There are 21 residues in the CDR3. CDR1 is SGHTA, CDR2 FQGNSA, per germline. The CDR3 DNA reads TGTGCCAGCAGCTTAAAACAGGGGGGCCGGGGGGGGCTTTTGACCAAAAACATTCAGTACTTC. Amino acid sequence: CASSLKQGGRGGLLTKNIQYF. Using reference TRBV7-2 and TRBJ2-4 for the parts outside the CDR3, the full variable domain is GAGVSQSPSNKVTEKGKDVELRCDPISGHTALYWYRQSLGQGLEFLIYFQGNSAPDKSGLPSDRFSAERTGGSVSTLTIQRTQQEDSAVYLCASSLKQGGRGGLLTKNIQYFGAGTRLSVL.

The J gene is TRBJ1-5, the V gene TRBV5-5; no definite D call. In germline, CDR1 is SGHKS, CDR2 YYEKEE (reference sequence). Between the trimmed V and J ends, which lost 2 bases and 2 bases, there was a span of 14 bases. This CDR3 is 16 amino acids long. Here the CDR3 reads CASSFEGMRGNQPQHF. DNA of the CDR3: TGTGCCAGCAGCTTTGAAGGGATGAGGGGCAATCAGCCCCAGCATTTT.

This clonotype appeared a few times. The chain recombines TRBV9 with TRBJ2-3; TRBD2 aligns across 9 bases. The CDR3 sequence is 16 residues long. V lost 1 base to trimming and J lost 2 bases; unmatched junction nucleotides: 5. Germline loops: CDR1 SGDLS, CDR2 YYNGEE. DNA for the CDR3: TGTGCCAGCAGCGTACGCGGGGGGGGCCACACAGATACGCAGTATTTT. Amino acids: CASSVRGGGHTDTQYF.

This chain uses TRBV6-2 or TRBV6-3 with TRBJ2-7; D could derive from TRBD1 or TRBD2 (5 bases each). In germline, CDR1 is MNHEY, CDR2 SVGEGT. Trimming pared 4 bases from V and 3 bases from J, leaving 13 bases between. This CDR3 region has 14 residues. CDR3 sequence reads: CASSSGTANYEQYF. In DNA form, the CDR3 reads TGTGCCAGCAGTTCTGGGACGGCCAACTACGAGCAGTACTTC.

The V and J genes are TRBV6-5 and TRBJ1-1; D may be TRBD1 (5 bases). V was cut by 1 base and J by 0 bases, with 15 bases left in between. Germline V gives CDR1 MNHEY, CDR2 SVGAGI. The CDR3 loop spans 17 amino acids. In DNA, the CDR3 is TGTGCCAGCAGTTACTTGAATATCCGGGGGTTGAACACTGAAGCTTTCTTT. Encoded protein: CASSYLNIRGLNTEAFF.

This clonotype was seen more than once but under ten times. The CDR3 DNA reads as TGCAGTGCTAGAGGATTAAACCTTGGCAGTCTACGCCAGCAGTACTTC. This translates into CSARGLNLGSLRQQYF. This chain links TRBV20-1 with TRBJ2-7; no reliable D call. The CDR3 extends over 16 amino acids. Deletions cut 1 base from V and 8 bases from J, with 24 bases between. Germline lookup yields CDR1 DFQATT and CDR2 SNEGSKA (reference sequence).

The chain recombines TRBV7-9 with TRBJ2-7; 7 bases agree with TRBD2. The germline gives CDR1 SEHNR, CDR2 FQNEAQ (reference sequence). J was trimmed by 9 bases and V by 5 bases; bases with no gene match: 7. The CDR3 is 12 amino acids. The CDR3 sequence is CASSPREGRQYF. In nucleotides, the CDR3 is TGTGCCAGCAGCCCGAGGGAGGGCCGGCAGTACTTC.

The V call is TRBV7-3, the J call TRBJ2-3; D might be TRBD2 (5 bases). V lost 1 base and J 4 bases, leaving 15 bases between the germline ends. The CDR3 runs to 16 residues. Per germline, CDR1 SGHTA and CDR2 FQGTGA. Written as DNA, the CDR3 is TGTGCCAGCAGCTTAATTGGTAGCGTTAGTGCAGATACGCAGTATTTT. Protein product: CASSLIGSVSADTQYF.

This clonotype has a handful of counts. For the CDR3, the DNA is TGTGCCAGTAGTATGACATCGCGGGCCGGGCTGCGTGTTGAAAAACTGTTTTTT. Translation gives CASSMTSRAGLRVEKLFF. The chain recombines TRBV19 with TRBJ1-4; the D is unclear. The V gene's germline CDR1 is LNHDA and CDR2 SQIVND (reference sequence). The ends were cut back, 3 bases at V and 7 bases at J, with 24 bases in the middle. The length of the CDR3 is 18 residues.

This clonotype was seen a handful of times. This CDR3 reads CASSLVTSGSRQEETQYF. Here the CDR3 DNA reads TGTGCCAGCAGCTTAGTAACTAGCGGGAGTCGGCAGGAAGAGACCCAGTACTTC. The V call is TRBV7-6, the J call TRBJ2-5; 11 bases line up with TRBD2. This CDR3 contains 18 residues. Trimming cost V 1 base and J 3 bases; bases outside gene matches: 10. Germline CDR1 and CDR2: SGHVS and FNYEAQ.